This is a list of T cell receptor beta chains from one sample in a study of T cell repertoires in cytomegalovirus infection. TCRdb re-called the reads with MiXCR, one entry per CDR3 protein. The table includes a few hundred thousand distinct CDR3 sequences, almost 40% detected once. Their cognate antigens are unknown. The sequencing used cultured PBMCs, collected from culture after CMV antigen stimulation. Receptor source: a human donor in good health (CMV status not recorded). Some clones in this sample may be carry-over from other donors' samples. Each CDR3 is given with its conserved first and last residue. The order of the fields is CDR3 DNA, CDR3 protein, D gene, J gene, V gene, clone size. A D gene is named only where the DNA matches it firmly. Clone sizes are given selectively: once, few, many, or a class where the clone is expanded.

TGTGCCAGTAGTATCGACAGGGACACTGAAGCTTTCTTT CASSIDRDTEAFF TRBD1 TRBJ1-1 TRBV19 -
TGTGCCAGCAGCCCCGCCCCTGGTCCCTACGAGCAGTACTTC CASSPAPGPYEQYF - TRBJ2-7 TRBV11-2 -
TGTGCCACCAGCAGAGATCGTTACGGAACCTACGAGCAGTACTTC CATSRDRYGTYEQYF - TRBJ2-7 TRBV15 -
TGTGCCAGCAGCCCGGGACGGCGCCGAGAGACCCAGTACTTC CASSPGRRRETQYF - TRBJ2-5 TRBV12-3/TRBV12-4 few
TGTGCCAGCAGCTTAGTTCCAGAGCGAATGTACAATGAGCAGTTCTTC CASSLVPERMYNEQFF - TRBJ2-1 TRBV7-6 -
TGTGCCAGCATGTCTTTTGTCACAGATACGCAGTATTTT CASMSFVTDTQYF - TRBJ2-3 TRBV2 -
TGTGCCAGCAGCCCCTCGGGAGCGGTCGGAGGCTACACCTTC CASSPSGAVGGYTF - TRBJ1-2 TRBV7-9 few
TGTGCCAGCAGCTCGTACCGACTGAAGGACGGAACTGAAGCTTTCTTT CASSSYRLKDGTEAFF - TRBJ1-1 TRBV7-8 many
TGCGCCAGCAGTCGCCTGGTAGGGTCTCTGGGTCAGCCCCAGCATTTT CASSRLVGSLGQPQHF - TRBJ1-5 TRBV4-1 few
TGTGCCAGCAGCCCCCGTCGAGCGGACACAGATACGCAGTATTTT CASSPRRADTDTQYF - TRBJ2-3 TRBV7-6 -
TGTGCCAGCAGGTCAATAGTCGATGAGCAGTTCTTC CASRSIVDEQFF - TRBJ2-1 TRBV11-2 -
TGTGCCAGCAGTACGACAGGGGCCGAGCAGTACTTC CASSTTGAEQYF TRBD1 TRBJ2-7 TRBV27 -
TGTGCCAGCAGTTTATCGGTGGGAAATGAAAAACTGTTTTTT CASSLSVGNEKLFF - TRBJ1-4 TRBV27 few
TGTGCCAGCAGCTCCGAAACCTTCGGGGAGCTGTTTTTT CASSSETFGELFF - TRBJ2-2 TRBV7-7 -
TGTGCCAGCAGGGGACAGGCACTATACGAGCAGTACTTC CASRGQALYEQYF TRBD1 TRBJ2-7 TRBV12-3/TRBV12-4 -
TGCGCCAGCAGCCAAAGGACAATGGACTACAATGAGCAGTTCTTC CASSQRTMDYNEQFF - TRBJ2-1 TRBV4-1 -
TGTGCCAGCAGCCCCACGGCCGAGACCCAGTACTTC CASSPTAETQYF - TRBJ2-5 TRBV7-2 -
TGTGCCAGCTCCCCGGCAGGGCTAGCCTCTTCCGGAGAGACCCAGTACTTC CASSPAGLASSGETQYF - TRBJ2-5 TRBV6-8 once
TGTGCCAGCACAAAGGGCGATGAGCAGTTCTTC CASTKGDEQFF - TRBJ2-1 TRBV27 -
TGTGCCAGCAGTACAAGAGGGGACTACACCTACGAGCAGTACTTC CASSTRGDYTYEQYF TRBD2 TRBJ2-7 TRBV6-5 -
TGTGCCAGCAGTATGACTAGGAACACAGATACGCAGTATTTT CASSMTRNTDTQYF - TRBJ2-3 TRBV27 -
TGTGCCATCAGTGACACTAGCGGGGGGGAGCAGTACTTC CAISDTSGGEQYF TRBD2 TRBJ2-7 TRBV10-3 -